A single sample is the source of the 4 T cell receptor beta chains below, sequenced in a study of T cell clusters in autoimmune cytopenias. TRB amplification used around 0.25 ug of peripheral blood genomic DNA. TRB was amplified by touch-down multiplex PCR, primer pools A and B combined. Each CDR3 protein gets one entry in TCRdb, which reprocessed the multiplex PCR reads and gives no DNA. Its listing shows more than 2,500 distinct CDR3 sequences. Sequencing was performed on peripheral blood. The source of these receptors is a human donor with an autoimmune cytopenia, with autoimmune hepatitis or in good health (not recorded which).

This clonotype is medium-sized by frequency. This chain's CDR3 is CAWNGGTTEAFF. V is TRBV30 and J is TRBJ1-1. From germline, CDR1 is GTSNPN and CDR2 SVGIG (reference sequence). The CDR3 is 12 amino acids.

According to its frequency, this clonotype is medium-sized (0.01 to 0.1%). The V and J genes are TRBV15 and TRBJ2-2; TCRdb's assignment of TRBD2 cannot be checked, as there is no DNA. The CDR3 spans 15 residues. Germline V gene lookup returns CDR1 LNHNV and CDR2 YYDKDF (reference sequence). The CDR3 sequence is CATSIRSGATGELFF.

Judged by frequency, this clonotype is medium-sized. Here the CDR3 reads CASSYPGGIKNSPLHF. This chain joins TRBV6-6 and TRBJ1-6; TCRdb selects TRBD1, and the lack of DNA leaves this call unchecked. The CDR3 length is 16 residues. Per the germline V gene, CDR1 is MNHNY and CDR2 is SVGAGI (reference sequence).

This clonotype is identified as medium-sized (0.01 to 0.1%) from frequency. The CDR3 sequence is CASRYSDGPYEQYF. V usage is TRBV6-2 or TRBV6-3 and J usage is TRBJ2-7. This CDR3 is 14 amino acids long. Germline CDR1 and CDR2: MNHEY and SVGEGT.